A selection of T cell receptor beta chains follows, all from one sample in a study of control samples from healthy donors and cancer patients. Sequencing used immunoSEQ multiplex PCR; TCRdb keeps in-frame clones, though not all of them. The table lists about 69,000 clones, around nine tenths of them singletons. Sample: PBMCs. All receptors come from a man in his sixties with colorectal cancer. CDR3s include the opening cysteine and the closing phenylalanine or tryptophan. D genes are given only for firm matches. Clone size, where shown, is once, few, many, or a class for clones that have expanded.

J	size	V	D	DNA	CDR3
TRBJ1-2	NA	TRBV5-4	TRBD1	TGTGCCAGCAGACCCGGACAGGTGACTAACTATGGCTACACCTTC	CASRPGQVTNYGYTF
TRBJ2-5	NA	TRBV18	TRBD2	TGTGCCAGCTCAGCCCGGGAGGTGGAGACCCAGTACTTC	CASSAREVETQYF
TRBJ2-1	NA	TRBV9	TRBD2	TGTGCCAGCAGCCCGCCCCTCCTAGCGGGCCACAATGAGCAGTTCTTC	CASSPPLLAGHNEQFF
TRBJ2-3	once	TRBV7-3	NA	TGTGCCAGCAGCCCGGGGGTCGACGCAGATACGCAGTATTTT	CASSPGVDADTQYF
TRBJ1-4	NA	TRBV6-5	NA	TGTGCCACCAAAGGTCCCCCCTTGGAAGAAAAACTGTTTTTT	CATKGPPLEEKLFF
TRBJ1-5	NA	TRBV18	NA	TGTGCCAGCTCACCACCCGGGTCAGGGAGCAATCAGCCCCAGCATTTT	CASSPPGSGSNQPQHF
TRBJ2-2	NA	TRBV7-2	NA	TGTGCCAGCAGCTTAGTAGCAGGGAACACCGGGGAGCTGTTTTTT	CASSLVAGNTGELFF
TRBJ1-1	NA	TRBV6-5	NA	TGTGCCAGCAGTCGCGCTGAAGCTTTCTTT	CASSRAEAFF
TRBJ2-6	once	TRBV7-2	NA	TGTGCCAGCAGCTTACTGACGGTCCCCAGTTCTGGGGCCAACGTCCTGACTTTC	CASSLLTVPSSGANVLTF
TRBJ2-6	NA	TRBV6-4	NA	TGTGCCAGCAGTGAAGGTAGCTCTGGGGCCAACGTCCTGACTTTC	CASSEGSSGANVLTF
TRBJ2-7	once	TRBV9	TRBD2	TGTGCCAGCAGCGTAGCGGCACTAGCGGAGGAGCAGTACTTC	CASSVAALAEEQYF
TRBJ2-3	NA	TRBV7-9	NA	TGTGCCAGCAGCTTAGCGGGGGGAGATACGCAGTATTTT	CASSLAGGDTQYF
TRBJ1-6	NA	TRBV28	NA	TGTGCCAGCAGCCCCAACAGGAGTCTGTCACCCCTCCACTTT	CASSPNRSLSPLHF
TRBJ2-7	NA	TRBV7-2	NA	TGTGCCAGCAGCTACGAGGGGACAACGTACGAGCAGTACTTC	CASSYEGTTYEQYF
TRBJ2-7	NA	TRBV7-6	NA	TGTGCCAGCAGCTTACGCCAGGAAGCCTACGAGCAGTACTTC	CASSLRQEAYEQYF
TRBJ1-2	once	TRBV6-5	TRBD1	TGTGCCAGCAGTTACTCGGACAGGGGCCTGTATGGCTACACCTTC	CASSYSDRGLYGYTF